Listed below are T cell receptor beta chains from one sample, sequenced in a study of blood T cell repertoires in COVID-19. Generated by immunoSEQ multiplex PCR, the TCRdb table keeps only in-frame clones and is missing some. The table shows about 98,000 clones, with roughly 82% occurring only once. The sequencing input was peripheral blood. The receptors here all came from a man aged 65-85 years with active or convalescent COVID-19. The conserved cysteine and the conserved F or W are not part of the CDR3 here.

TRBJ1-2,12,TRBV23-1,ASSPNGTHYGYT
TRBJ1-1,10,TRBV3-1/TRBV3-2,ASARGHKEAF
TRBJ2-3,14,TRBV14,ASSHPSAVNTDTQY
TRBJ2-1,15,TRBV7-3,ASSLSPTSRPNNEQF
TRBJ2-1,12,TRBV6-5,ASRLDRGGNEQF
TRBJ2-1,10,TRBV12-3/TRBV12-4,ASSFESPEQF
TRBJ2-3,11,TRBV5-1,ASRTGRTDTQY
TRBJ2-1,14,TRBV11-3,ASRPPGQGPNNEQF
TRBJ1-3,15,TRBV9,ASSVAPRGSSGNTIY
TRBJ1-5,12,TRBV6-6,ASSYEGAGQPQH
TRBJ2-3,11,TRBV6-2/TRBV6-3,ASSKQGRDTQY
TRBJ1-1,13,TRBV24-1,ATLRDRRLLTEAF
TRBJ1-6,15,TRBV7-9,ASSLGRGGGRNSPLH
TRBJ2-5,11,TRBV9,ASSVNPGETQY
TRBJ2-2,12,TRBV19,ASSKFTNTGELF
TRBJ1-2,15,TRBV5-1,ASSYGQGAKAEGGYT
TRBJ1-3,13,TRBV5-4,ASSLAGGTSNTIY
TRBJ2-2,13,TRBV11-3,ASSLIGLPTGELF
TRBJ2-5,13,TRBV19,ASRSSGGIGETQY
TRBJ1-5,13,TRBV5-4,ASSLDRGGNQPQH
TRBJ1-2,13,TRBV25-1,ASSESAGVVYGYT
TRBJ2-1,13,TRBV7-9,ASSSLAGGSNEQF
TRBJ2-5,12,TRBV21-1,ASSTYRDQETQY
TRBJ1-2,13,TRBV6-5,ASSYQTGVGNGYT
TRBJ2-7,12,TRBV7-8,ASSTSTGRFEQY
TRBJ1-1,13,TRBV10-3,AISGTTGVGAEAF
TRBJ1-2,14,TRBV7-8,ASSLAYGGQIYGYT
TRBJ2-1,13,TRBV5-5,ASSLVLSSYNEQF
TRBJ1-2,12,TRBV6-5,ASSYDSGGGGYT
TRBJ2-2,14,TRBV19,ASSIYGGGFTGELF
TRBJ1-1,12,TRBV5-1,ASSLETGRTEAF
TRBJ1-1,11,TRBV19,ASSRGVDTEAF
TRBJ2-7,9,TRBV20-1,SAAAGLEQY
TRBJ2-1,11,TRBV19,ASSDRGYNEQF
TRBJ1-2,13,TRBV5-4,ASSPPSRLNYGYT
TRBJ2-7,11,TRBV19,ASGWTGGGEQY
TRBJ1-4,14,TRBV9,ASTPGQRTTNEKLF
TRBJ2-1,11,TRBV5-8,ASSYGQGGGQF
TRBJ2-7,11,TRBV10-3,AIGTGGSYEQY
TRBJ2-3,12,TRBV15,ATSRDLRTETQY
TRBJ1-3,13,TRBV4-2,ASSQDLTGINTIY
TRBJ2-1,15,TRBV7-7,AHLKRTSGGADNEQF
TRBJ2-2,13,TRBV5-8,ASRTAQANGGELF
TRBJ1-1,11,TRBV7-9,ASSQTLNTEAF
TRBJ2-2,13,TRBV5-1,ASSPTGQGTGELF